Below are 27 T cell receptor beta chains sequenced from a single sample in a study of post-analysis software for immune sequencing data. Tagging with unique molecular identifiers was a feature of the TCR beta cDNA libraries. TCRdb re-called the PCR reads with MiXCR, one entry per CDR3 protein. The table includes approximately 730,000 distinct CDR3 sequences, 30% detected once. General study points: Controls had lower frequencies than patients of a few TRBV segments, which included TRBV5-6, TRBV5-1 and TRBV20-1.

These receptors are not linked to any known antigen. The sample comprised blood. The receptors come from a girl between 10 and 17 years old with multiple sclerosis.

The chain combines TRBV7-2 with TRBJ2-1, with TRBD2 matching 9 bases. Per the germline V gene, CDR1 is SGHTA and CDR2 is FQGNSA. The CDR3 runs 14 residues. V lost 1 base, J lost 8 bases, and 3 bases stayed unmatched. CDR3 protein: CASSLVREGHEQFF. CDR3 sequence (DNA): TGTGCCAGCAGCTTAGTGCGGGAGGGTCATGAGCAGTTCTTC.

This chain joins TRBV7-2 and TRBJ2-7, with D hard to call. Germline CDR1 is SGHTA and CDR2 is FQGNSA. This CDR3 spans 13 amino acids. Trimming took off 5 bases at V and 3 bases at J, with 11 bases between the two ends. CDR3 DNA sequence: TGTGCCAGCAGCCTCAACAGTGTCTACGAGCAGTACTTC. Amino acids: CASSLNSVYEQYF. Filled out from reference TRBV7-2 and TRBJ2-7, the complete variable domain reads GAGVSQSPSNKVTEKGKDVELRCDPISGHTALYWYRQSLGQGLEFLIYFQGNSAPDKSGLPSDRFSAERTGGSVSTLTIQRTQQEDSAVYLCASSLNSVYEQYFGPGTRLTVT.

The V and J genes are TRBV10-3 and TRBJ2-3, with D tentatively TRBD2 (6 bases). Trimming shortened V by 8 bases and J by 5 bases, and 11 bases separated the two germline ends. The germline gives CDR1 ENHRY, CDR2 SYGVKD. The CDR3 sequence is 12 residues long. In nucleotides, the CDR3 is TGTGCCATCCGGGGGTGGGAAGATACGCAGTATTTT. This codes for CAIRGWEDTQYF.

In this sample, this clonotype turned up many times. The chain recombines TRBV7-2 with TRBJ2-1; D is unclear. Germline-derived CDR1 and CDR2 are SGHTA and FQGNSA. CDR3 length: 13 amino acids. V was trimmed by 10 bases and J by 5 bases, leaving 15 bases between them. For the CDR3, the DNA is TGTGCCACCCGACCGGCCGGAAACAATGAGCAGTTCTTC. Its protein is CATRPAGNNEQFF.

V gene TRBV12-3 or TRBV12-4 combines with J gene TRBJ2-5; 8 bases match TRBD2. CDR3 size: 15 residues. The ends lost 5 bases at V and 4 bases at J; junction bases unmatched: 9. The CDR3 spells CASSRGGYYGETQYF. CDR3 coding DNA: TGTGCCAGCAGTCGGGGGGGTTATTATGGAGAGACCCAGTACTTC.

This clonotype was detected a few times. The rearrangement uses TRBV20-1 and TRBJ2-4; the match to TRBD2 covers 9 bases. This CDR3 is built from 17 residues. Trimming at V came to 0 bases and at J to 0 bases, leaving 6 bases not matched to a gene. Per the germline V gene, CDR1 is DFQATT and CDR2 is SNEGSKA (reference sequence). This chain's CDR3 is CSARDGLAGLAKNIQYF. The CDR3 region has the DNA TGCAGTGCTAGAGATGGGCTAGCGGGGCTAGCCAAAAACATTCAGTACTTC.

The CDR3 DNA follows: TGTGCCAGCAGCCCCGAGGGGGCTGGTGGAGATACGCAGTATTTT. Amino acids: CASSPEGAGGDTQYF. The chain employs TRBV12-3 or TRBV12-4 and TRBJ2-3, with 7 nucleotides matching TRBD1. The CDR3 loop spans 15 amino acids. With V trimmed by 6 bases and J by 5 bases, 11 bases remained unmatched.

The rearrangement uses TRBV24-1 and TRBJ2-1; TRBD1 agrees at 7 bases. J lost 3 bases, V lost 4 bases, and 5 bases had no gene match. This CDR3 is built from 15 residues. Looked up from germline, CDR1 is KGHDR and CDR2 is SFDVKD. The DNA for the CDR3 is TGTGCCACCAGTGACAGGGACAGAAACTACAATGAGCAGTTCTTC. Amino acids: CATSDRDRNYNEQFF.

The chain carries TRBV14 and TRBJ2-5, with D unclear. Germline V gene lookup returns CDR1 SGHDN and CDR2 FVKESK. Trimming removed 0 bases at V and 2 bases at J, with 16 bases between. The CDR3 has 17 residues. The CDR3 reads CASSQDSKRIGQETQYF. The CDR3 region has the DNA TGTGCCAGCAGCCAAGATTCTAAAAGGATTGGACAAGAGACCCAGTACTTC. Drawing the rest from reference TRBV14 and TRBJ2-5, the complete variable domain is EAGVTQFPSHSVIEKGQTVTLRCDPISGHDNLYWYRRVMGKEIKFLLHFVKESKQDESGMPNNRFLAERTGGTYSTLKVQPAELEDSGVYFCASSQDSKRIGQETQYFGPGTRLLVL.

The rearrangement uses TRBV6-7 and TRBJ2-3, with 11 bases aligning to TRBD1. TRBV6-7 is an ORF, with its function uncertain. V was pared by 6 bases and J by 1 base, with 9 bases of the junction left unmatched. This CDR3 has 17 residues. The CDR3 region is CASSPSPGQGGTDTQYF. The CDR3 DNA reads TGTGCCAGCAGCCCCTCACCGGGACAGGGGGGCACAGATACGCAGTATTTT.

The rearrangement uses TRBV7-2 and TRBJ2-2, with D possibly TRBD2 on 6 matching bases. Germline V lookup: CDR1 SGHTA, CDR2 FQGNSA. The CDR3 covers 14 residues. The V end lost 5 bases, the J end lost 6 bases, and 13 bases lay between the germline ends. The CDR3 region is CASSQPSVSGELFF. The CDR3 DNA follows: TGTGCCAGCAGCCAGCCTAGCGTCTCCGGGGAGCTGTTTTTT.

This clonotype was seen many times. The genes are TRBV12-3 or TRBV12-4 and TRBJ2-1, with 12 positions matching TRBD2. Unmatched junction bases numbered 11, after V lost 6 bases and J lost 8 bases. This CDR3 is 16 amino acids long. The CDR3 sequence is CASRSGLAGVWDEQFF. The DNA of the CDR3 is TGTGCCAGCAGATCGGGACTAGCGGGCGTTTGGGATGAGCAGTTCTTC.

The chain carries TRBV29-1 and TRBJ2-5; D is uncertain. Trimming removed 7 bases from V and 5 bases from J, with 11 bases in between. The CDR3 runs 11 residues. Germline V gene data show CDR1 as SQVTM and CDR2 as ANQGSEA. The CDR3 nucleotides read TGCAGCGCCAGGTTATGGGAGACCCAGTACTTC. It encodes CSARLWETQYF.

This clonotype has only a few counts. Just one base apart from a much larger clone, this may be a read error. The chain has TRBV20-1 and TRBJ2-6; TRBD1 matches at 7 bases. The germline V gene encodes CDR1 DFQATT and CDR2 SNEGSKA (reference sequence). This CDR3 is 16 amino acids long. The CDR3 bases are TGCAGTGCTAGACGTGATGGACAGGCTGGGGCCAACGCCCTGACTTTC. Its translation is CSARRDGQAGANALTF.

For the CDR3, the DNA is TGCAGTGCTAGAGACGCCACAGGACTAGCGGGTGACAATGAGCAGTTCTTC. It encodes CSARDATGLAGDNEQFF. The J gene is TRBJ2-1, the V gene TRBV20-1, with 11 positions matching TRBD2. The CDR3 loop spans 17 amino acids. Germline CDR1 is DFQATT and CDR2 is SNEGSKA (reference sequence). V dropped 0 bases and J dropped 5; count of bases not matched to a gene: 9.

As to this clonotype: The CDR3 does not end in the conserved phenylalanine or tryptophan, so this is likely a read error. The J gene is TRBJ2-3, the V gene TRBV7-8; D may be TRBD2 (6 bases). The CDR3 has 16 residues. Germline CDR1 and CDR2: SGHVS and FQNEAQ. V gave up 1 base and J gave up 1 base, with 12 bases separating them. CDR3 bases: TGTGCCAGCAGCTTAGACTCCCCGGGAGGCACAGATACGCAGTATTGT. Translated: CASSLDSPGGTDTQYC.

The chain links TRBV7-8 to TRBJ2-7; D unclear. V lost 1 base, J lost 6 bases, and 13 bases lay in between. The CDR3 runs 14 residues. Germline-derived CDR1 and CDR2 are SGHVS and FQNEAQ. The DNA for the CDR3 is TGTGCCAGCAGCTTAGGCTCCTCGTCGGTCGAGCAGTACTTC. Translated: CASSLGSSSVEQYF.

In its sample, this clonotype was seen a few times. This sequence joins TRBV20-1 and TRBJ1-2; D ambiguous. Germline V lookup: CDR1 DFQATT, CDR2 SNEGSKA (reference sequence). V dropped 1 base and J dropped 2 bases, with 8 bases sitting between them. CDR3 length: 13 residues. The CDR3 DNA follows: TGCAGTGCTAGAGTTTCACAAAACTATGGCTACACCTTC. This sequence encodes CSARVSQNYGYTF.

The chain uses TRBV5-1 and TRBJ2-1; perhaps TRBD1 as D (6 bases). The CDR3 runs 15 residues. Trimming stripped 1 base from V and 8 bases from J, with 16 bases between. Looked up from germline, CDR1 is SGHRS and CDR2 is YFSETQ. In DNA form, the CDR3 reads TGCGCCAGCAGCTTGAGGCAGGGGTCTCTGGATGAGCAGTTCTTC. Its protein is CASSLRQGSLDEQFF.

V gene TRBV25-1 combines with J gene TRBJ2-1; D might be TRBD2 (5 bases). Trimming cost V 1 base and J 9 bases, with 10 bases left between them. CDR1 MGHDK and CDR2 SYGVNS come from the germline V gene. The CDR3 covers 13 residues. DNA for the CDR3: TGTGCCAGCAGTGAATCATGGGGAGTTGAGCAGTTCTTC. Amino acid sequence: CASSESWGVEQFF.

The chain employs TRBV11-3 and TRBJ2-1; possible D gene TRBD2, 7 bases. CDR1 SGHNT and CDR2 YENEEA come from the germline V gene. The CDR3 is made up of 17 amino acids. The V end was cut by 6 bases, the J end by 7 bases, with 25 bases between. DNA for the CDR3: TGTGCCAGCAGTCCCACCCGGGGAGGGGGGGGCCTGAATGAGCAGTTCTTC. Translation gives CASSPTRGGGGLNEQFF.

This clonotype was counted between two and nine times. Its ends do not fully match the called genes, so a read error is possible. In DNA form, the CDR3 reads TGTGCTAGCACAGGGACTAGCTCCTACAATGAGCAGTTCTTC. Its protein is CASTGTSSYNEQFF. The chain recombines TRBV3-1 with TRBJ2-1, with 8 bases lining up with TRBD2. The CDR3 spans 14 residues. In germline, CDR1 is LGHDT, CDR2 YNNKEL (reference sequence).

V is TRBV20-1 and J is TRBJ2-5, with D unclear. Germline V gives CDR1 DFQATT, CDR2 SNEGSKA (reference sequence). V dropped 4 bases and J dropped 4 bases, with 16 bases sitting between them. CDR3 length equals 14 residues. CDR3 sequence: CSATPFMVGETQYF. CDR3 DNA sequence: TGCAGTGCTACCCCGTTTATGGTTGGAGAGACCCAGTACTTC.

The J gene is TRBJ2-5, the V gene TRBV5-1; 8 bases match TRBD2. CDR3 length: 13 residues. Losses at the gene ends were 4 bases for V and 11 bases for J; bases not matched to a gene: 10. The germline gives CDR1 SGHRS, CDR2 YFSETQ. Here the CDR3 DNA reads TGCGCCAGCAGCCACGGGGGGGGCAATGAGCAGTACTTC. Translated: CASSHGGGNEQYF.

The chain is built from TRBV5-5 and TRBJ1-2, with D perhaps matching TRBD1 (5 bases). The CDR3 extends over 14 amino acids. Trimming removed 3 bases at V and 2 bases at J, with 11 bases between. Per germline, CDR1 SGHKS and CDR2 YYEKEE (reference sequence). This CDR3 is CASSSGGGNYGYTF. For the CDR3, the DNA is TGTGCCAGCAGCTCGGGCGGGGGAAACTATGGCTACACCTTC.

Here the CDR3 reads CSAPTAAGADTQYF. The DNA of the CDR3 is TGCAGTGCACCAACTGCAGCGGGAGCGGATACGCAGTATTTT. The V gene is TRBV20-1, the J gene TRBJ2-3; 8 nucleotides match TRBD2. V lost 6 bases to trimming and J lost 6 bases; unmatched junction nucleotides: 11. There are 14 residues in the CDR3. Germline V gene data show CDR1 as DFQATT and CDR2 as SNEGSKA (reference sequence).

A few counts support this clonotype. The chain joins TRBV28 to TRBJ2-7; D may match TRBD1 or TRBD2 (6 bases each). Matching the DNA end better, TRBJ2-5 makes the J call doubtful. The CDR3 runs 13 residues. The V gene's germline CDR1 is MDHEN and CDR2 SYDVKM. CDR3 DNA sequence: TGTGCCAGCAGTTCGGGGGCGCGGAAGACCCAGTACTTC. It specifies CASSSGARKTQYF.